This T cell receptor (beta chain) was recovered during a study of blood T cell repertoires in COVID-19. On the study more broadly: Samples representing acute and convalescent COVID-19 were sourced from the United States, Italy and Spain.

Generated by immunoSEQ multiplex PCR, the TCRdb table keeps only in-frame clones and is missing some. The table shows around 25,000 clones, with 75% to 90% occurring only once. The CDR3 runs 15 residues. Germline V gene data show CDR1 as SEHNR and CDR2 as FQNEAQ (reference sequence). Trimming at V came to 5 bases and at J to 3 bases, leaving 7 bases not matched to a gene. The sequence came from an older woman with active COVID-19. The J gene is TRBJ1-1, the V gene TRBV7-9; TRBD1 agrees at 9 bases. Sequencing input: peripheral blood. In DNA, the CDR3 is TGTGCCAGCAGCCCGGACAGGGGTTTAGACACTGAAGCTTTCTTT. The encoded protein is CASSPDRGLDTEAFF.